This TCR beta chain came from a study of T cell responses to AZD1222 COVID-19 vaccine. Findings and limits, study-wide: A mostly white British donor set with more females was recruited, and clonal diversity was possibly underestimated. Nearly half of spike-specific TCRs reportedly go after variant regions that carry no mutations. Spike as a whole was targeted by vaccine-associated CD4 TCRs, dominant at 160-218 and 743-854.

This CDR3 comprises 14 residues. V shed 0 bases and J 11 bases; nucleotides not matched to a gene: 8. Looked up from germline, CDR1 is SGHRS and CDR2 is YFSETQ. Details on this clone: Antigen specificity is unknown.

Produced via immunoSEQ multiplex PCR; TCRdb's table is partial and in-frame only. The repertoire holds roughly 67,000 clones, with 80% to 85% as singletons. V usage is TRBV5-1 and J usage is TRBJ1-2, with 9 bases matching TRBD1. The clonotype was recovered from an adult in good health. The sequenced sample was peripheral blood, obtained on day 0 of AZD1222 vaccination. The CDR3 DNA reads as TGCGCCAGCAGCTTGGTCGACAGGGGGGTTGGGTACACCTTC. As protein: CASSLVDRGVGYTF.